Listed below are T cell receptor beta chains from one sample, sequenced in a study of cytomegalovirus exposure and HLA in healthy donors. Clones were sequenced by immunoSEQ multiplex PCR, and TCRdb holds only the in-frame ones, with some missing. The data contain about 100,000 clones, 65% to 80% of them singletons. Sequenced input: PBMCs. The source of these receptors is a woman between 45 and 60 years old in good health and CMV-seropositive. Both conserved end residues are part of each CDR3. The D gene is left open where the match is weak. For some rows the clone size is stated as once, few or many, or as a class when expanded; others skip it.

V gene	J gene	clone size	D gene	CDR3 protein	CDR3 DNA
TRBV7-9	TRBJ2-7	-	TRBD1	CASSPTGWYEQYF	TGTGCCAGCAGTCCGACAGGGTGGTACGAGCAGTACTTC
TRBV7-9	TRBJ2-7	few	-	CASSRTYYEQYF	TGTGCCAGCAGCAGGACTTACTACGAGCAGTACTTC
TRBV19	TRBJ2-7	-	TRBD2	CASTLQAGGHHEQYF	TGTGCCAGTACCCTACAGGCGGGGGGGCATCACGAGCAGTACTTC
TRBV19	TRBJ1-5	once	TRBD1	CASSISGTDLGQPQHF	TGTGCCAGTAGTATATCCGGGACAGATTTGGGTCAGCCCCAGCATTTT
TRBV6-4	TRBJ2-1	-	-	CASAPYNEQFF	TGTGCCAGCGCGCCATACAATGAGCAGTTCTTC
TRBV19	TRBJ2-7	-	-	CASSTIQNHYEQYF	TGTGCCAGTAGTACCATCCAGAACCACTACGAGCAGTACTTC
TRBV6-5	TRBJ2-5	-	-	CASSLGSEQETQYF	TGTGCCAGCAGTCTAGGGAGTGAGCAAGAGACCCAGTACTTC
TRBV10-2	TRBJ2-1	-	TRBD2	CASSEEPLLAGGDNEQFF	TGCGCCAGCAGTGAGGAACCCCTACTAGCGGGGGGGGACAATGAGCAGTTCTTC
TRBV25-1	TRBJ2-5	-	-	CASSQFSGDTQETQYF	TGTGCCAGCAGCCAATTCAGCGGGGACACCCAAGAGACCCAGTACTTC
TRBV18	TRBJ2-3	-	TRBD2	CASSPPRAGGDTQYF	TGTGCCAGCTCACCACCCCGAGCGGGAGGAGATACGCAGTATTTT
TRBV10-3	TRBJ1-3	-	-	CAVGETGNTIYF	TGTGCCGTGGGAGAGACTGGAAACACCATATATTTT
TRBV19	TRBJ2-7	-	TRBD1	CATRGTGAYEQYF	TGTGCCACCCGCGGGACAGGCGCCTACGAGCAGTACTTC
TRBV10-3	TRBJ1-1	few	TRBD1	CAIIKDREVPEAFF	TGTGCCATCATCAAGGACAGGGAAGTCCCTGAAGCTTTCTTT
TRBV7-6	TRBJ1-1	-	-	CASSLTRENTEAFF	TGTGCCAGCAGCTTAACCCGAGAGAACACTGAAGCTTTCTTT
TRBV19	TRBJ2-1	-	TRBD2	CASRVAGGFNEQFF	TGTGCCAGTCGGGTAGCGGGAGGATTCAATGAGCAGTTCTTC
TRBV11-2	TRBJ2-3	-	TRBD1	CASSIDRVTQYF	TGTGCCAGCAGCATAGACAGGGTTACGCAGTATTTT
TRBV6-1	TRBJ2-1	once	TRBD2	CASSEDPTSGTYNEQFF	TGTGCCAGCAGTGAGGACCCGACTAGCGGGACTTACAATGAGCAGTTCTTC
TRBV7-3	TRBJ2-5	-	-	CASSLGGGSETQYF	TGTGCCAGCAGCTTAGGGGGGGGCTCTGAGACCCAGTACTTC
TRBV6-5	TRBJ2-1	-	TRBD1	CASRGTGSGEQFF	TGTGCCAGCAGGGGGACAGGGTCGGGTGAGCAGTTCTTC
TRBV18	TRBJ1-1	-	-	CASSPRRGEAFF	TGTGCCAGCTCACCCCGGCGGGGTGAAGCTTTCTTT
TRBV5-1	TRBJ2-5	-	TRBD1	CASSPRTGDGTQYF	TGCGCCAGCAGCCCCCGGACAGGGGACGGGACCCAGTACTTC
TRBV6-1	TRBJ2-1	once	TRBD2	CASSERLAGALGQFF	TGTGCCAGCAGTGAAAGACTAGCGGGAGCTTTGGGGCAGTTCTTC
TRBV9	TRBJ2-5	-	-	CASSVGAGDGETQYF	TGTGCCAGCAGCGTAGGAGCAGGGGACGGGGAGACCCAGTACTTC
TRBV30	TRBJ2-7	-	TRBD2	CAWDGGGRGLQYF	TGTGCCTGGGACGGCGGGGGGCGAGGGTTGCAGTACTTC
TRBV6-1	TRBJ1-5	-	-	CASSVGSGQPQHF	TGTGCCAGCAGTGTGGGGAGTGGACAGCCCCAGCATTTT
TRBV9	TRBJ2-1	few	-	CASSPPGRTVGKVNEQFF	TGTGCCAGCAGCCCCCCAGGTAGGACGGTCGGGAAGGTCAATGAGCAGTTCTTC
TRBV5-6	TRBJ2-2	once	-	CASSFGGELFF	TGTGCCAGCAGCTTCGGCGGGGAGCTGTTTTTT
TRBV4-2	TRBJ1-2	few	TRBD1	CASSRDRQGFTNGYTF	TGTGCCAGCAGCCGAGATCGACAGGGGTTTACTAATGGCTACACCTTC
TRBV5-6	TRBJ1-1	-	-	CASSLVGIRGTEAFF	TGTGCCAGCAGCTTGGTGGGGATCAGAGGGACTGAAGCTTTCTTT
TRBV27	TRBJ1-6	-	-	CATAGYVDSPLHF	TGTGCCACCGCGGGGTATGTAGATTCACCCCTCCACTTT
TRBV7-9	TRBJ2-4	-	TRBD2	CASSPGGGNIQYF	TGTGCCAGCAGCCCCGGCGGGGGAAACATTCAGTACTTC
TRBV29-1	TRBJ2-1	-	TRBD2	CSVEHATSDLNEQFF	TGCAGCGTTGAACATGCCACTAGCGATCTTAATGAGCAGTTCTTC
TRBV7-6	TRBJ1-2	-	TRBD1	CASSPGQGLSYGYTF	TGTGCCAGCAGCCCCGGACAGGGCCTTAGCTATGGCTACACCTTC
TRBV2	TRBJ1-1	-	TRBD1	CASMRGTVMNTEAFF	TGTGCCAGCATGAGGGGGACAGTTATGAACACTGAAGCTTTCTTT
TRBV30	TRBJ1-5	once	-	CAWSGDSHREQPQHF	TGTGCCTGGAGTGGAGACTCCCATCGGGAGCAGCCCCAGCATTTT
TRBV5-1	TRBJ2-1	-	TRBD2	CASSPPGGTAYNEQFF	TGCGCCAGCAGCCCCCCGGGGGGAACCGCCTACAATGAGCAGTTCTTC
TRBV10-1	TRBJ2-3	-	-	CASSEGGSVTDTQYF	TGCGCCAGCAGTGAGGGGGGGTCGGTCACAGATACGCAGTATTTT
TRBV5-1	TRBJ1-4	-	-	CASSLSGTNEKLFF	TGCGCCAGCAGCTTGTCCGGTACGAATGAAAAACTGTTTTTT
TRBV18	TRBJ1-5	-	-	CASSPAGQNNQPQHF	TGTGCCAGCTCACCCGCGGGCCAAAACAATCAGCCCCAGCATTTT
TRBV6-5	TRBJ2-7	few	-	CASSSFAGTYEQYF	TGTGCCAGCAGTTCTTTCGCCGGTACCTACGAGCAGTACTTC
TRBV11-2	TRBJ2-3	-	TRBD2	CASSPHRGGTDTQYF	TGTGCCAGCAGCCCCCACCGGGGGGGCACAGATACGCAGTATTTT
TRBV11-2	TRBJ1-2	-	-	CASSNLQGDGYTF	TGTGCCAGCAGCAACCTACAGGGAGACGGCTACACCTTC
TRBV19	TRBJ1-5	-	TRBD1	CASSWGQGFSNQPQHF	TGTGCCAGTAGTTGGGGACAGGGGTTCAGCAATCAGCCCCAGCATTTT
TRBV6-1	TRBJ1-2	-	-	CASSGSGLGYTF	TGTGCCAGCAGTGGTTCCGGTCTGGGCTACACCTTC
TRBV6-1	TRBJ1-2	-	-	CASSDTLQGFYGHTF	TGTGCCAGCAGTGATACCCTCCAGGGGTTCTATGGCCACACCTTC
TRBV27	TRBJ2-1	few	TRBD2	CASSTLGGGAFLRSYNEQFF	TGTGCCAGCAGTACCCTAGGCGGGGGGGCCTTCTTGCGGTCCTACAATGAGCAGTTCTTC
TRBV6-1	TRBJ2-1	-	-	CATNRDTYNEQFF	TGTGCCACAAACCGGGACACCTACAATGAGCAGTTCTTC
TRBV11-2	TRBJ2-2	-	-	CASSMPRVPGELFF	TGTGCCAGCAGCATGCCCCGGGTTCCCGGGGAGCTGTTTTTT
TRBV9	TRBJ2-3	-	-	CASNGDGEFTDTQYF	TGTGCCAGCAACGGGGATGGGGAGTTCACAGATACGCAGTATTTT
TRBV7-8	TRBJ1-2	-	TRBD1	CASSYRDRVSGYGYTF	TGTGCCAGCAGCTACCGGGACAGGGTTTCTGGCTATGGCTACACCTTC
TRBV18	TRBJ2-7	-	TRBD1	CASSPDRGGYEQYF	TGTGCCAGCTCACCGGACAGGGGGGGGTACGAGCAGTACTTC